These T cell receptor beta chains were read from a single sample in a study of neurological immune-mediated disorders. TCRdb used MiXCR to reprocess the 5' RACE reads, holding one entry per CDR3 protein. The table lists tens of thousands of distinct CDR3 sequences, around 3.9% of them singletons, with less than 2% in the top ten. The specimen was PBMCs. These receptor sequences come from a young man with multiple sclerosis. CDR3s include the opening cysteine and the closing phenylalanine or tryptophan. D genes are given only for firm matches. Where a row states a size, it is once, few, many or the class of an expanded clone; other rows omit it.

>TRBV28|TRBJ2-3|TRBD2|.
CASRLAGFSDTQYF
TGTGCCAGTCGACTAGCGGGATTCTCAGATACGCAGTATTTT
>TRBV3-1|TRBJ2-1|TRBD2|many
CASRLAGGDSYNEQFF
TGTGCCAGCAGGCTAGCGGGAGGCGACTCCTACAATGAGCAGTTCTTC
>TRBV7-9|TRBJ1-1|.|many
CASSLAQGMNTEAFF
TGTGCCAGCAGCTTAGCGCAGGGTATGAACACTGAAGCTTTCTTT
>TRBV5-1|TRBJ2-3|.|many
CASSEILSGSTDTQYF
TGCGCCAGCAGCGAGATTCTGAGCGGGAGCACAGATACGCAGTATTTT
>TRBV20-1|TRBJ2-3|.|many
CSAVTRGWTDTQYF
TGCAGTGCCGTGACCAGGGGCTGGACAGATACGCAGTATTTT
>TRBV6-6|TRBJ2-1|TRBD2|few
CASSYSLAGLNEQFF
TGTGCCAGCAGTTACAGCCTAGCGGGACTCAATGAGCAGTTCTTC
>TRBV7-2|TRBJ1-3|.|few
CASSLSWTSGNTIYF
TGTGCCAGCAGCTTAAGCTGGACGTCGGGAAACACCATATATTTT
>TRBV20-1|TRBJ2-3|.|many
CSARTDTQYF
TGCAGTGCTCGCACAGATACGCAGTATTTT
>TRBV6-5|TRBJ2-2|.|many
CASRVSGESGELFF
TGTGCCAGCCGGGTGTCGGGGGAGAGCGGGGAGCTGTTTTTT
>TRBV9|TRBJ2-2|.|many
CASSVTQGGLNTGELFF
TGTGCCAGCAGCGTAACACAGGGAGGGTTGAACACCGGGGAGCTGTTTTTT
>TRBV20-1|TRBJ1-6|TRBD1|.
CSAYDRDKSSYNSPLNF
TGCAGTGCTTACGACAGGGACAAGAGCTCCTATAATTCACCCCTCAACTTT
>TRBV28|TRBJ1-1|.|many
CASSFRGAGTEAFF
TGTGCCAGCAGTTTCCGGGGGGCTGGCACTGAAGCTTTCTTT
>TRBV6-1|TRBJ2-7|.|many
CASRTLLWETYEQYF
TGTGCCAGCAGGACTCTCCTATGGGAAACCTACGAGCAGTACTTC
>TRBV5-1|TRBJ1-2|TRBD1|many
CASSLGGQGANYGYTF
TGCGCCAGCAGCTTGGGGGGACAGGGAGCTAACTATGGCTACACCTTC
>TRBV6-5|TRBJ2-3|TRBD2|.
CASSAGGQDTQYF
TGTGCCAGCAGTGCGGGGGGCCAGGATACGCAGTATTTT
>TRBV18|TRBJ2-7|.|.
CASSQAYEQCF
TGTGCCAGCTCACAGGCCTACGAGCAGTGCTTC
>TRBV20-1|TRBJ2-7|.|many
CSASTTAPTYEQYF
TGCAGTGCTAGCACCACAGCGCCCACCTACGAGCAGTACTTC
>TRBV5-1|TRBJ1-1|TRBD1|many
CASSSGQGVEAFF
TGCGCCAGCAGCTCGGGACAGGGTGTTGAAGCTTTCTTT
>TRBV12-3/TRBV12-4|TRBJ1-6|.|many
CASSLRGPLHF
TGTGCCAGCAGCCTCCGGGGGCCCCTCCACTTT
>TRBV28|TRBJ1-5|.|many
CASRDSSNQPQHF
TGTGCCAGCAGGGACTCTAGCAATCAGCCCCAGCATTTT
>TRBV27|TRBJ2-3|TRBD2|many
CASSRRLAGVSFHDTQYF
TGTGCCAGCAGTCGCCGACTAGCGGGAGTGAGTTTCCATGATACGCAGTATTTT
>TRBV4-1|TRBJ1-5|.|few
CASSQDGAKQPQNF
TGCGCCAGCAGCCAAGATGGGGCTAAGCAGCCCCAGAATTTT
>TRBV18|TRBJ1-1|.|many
CASSPDIDTEAFF
TGTGCCAGCTCACCTGACATCGACACTGAAGCTTTCTTT
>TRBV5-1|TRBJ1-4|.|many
CASSLARAGTGKSEKLFF
TGCGCCAGCAGCTTGGCACGAGCGGGGACGGGGAAGAGTGAAAAACTGTTTTTT
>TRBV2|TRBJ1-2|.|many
CASSPGHPNYGYTF
TGTGCCAGCAGCCCGGGACACCCTAACTATGGCTACACCTTC
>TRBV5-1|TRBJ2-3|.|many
CASSVRGGESTDTQYF
TGCGCCAGCAGCGTCAGAGGGGGGGAAAGCACAGATACGCAGTATTTT
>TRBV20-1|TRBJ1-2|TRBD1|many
CSANRQGTYGYTF
TGCAGTGCTAATAGACAGGGAACCTATGGCTACACCTTC
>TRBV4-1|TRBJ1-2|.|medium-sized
CASSPPGDGYTF
TGCGCCAGCAGCCCCCCGGGGGACGGCTACACCTTC
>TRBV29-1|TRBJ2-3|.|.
CSVDGGLTDTQYF
TGCAGCGTTGATGGCGGCCTCACAGATACGCAGTATTTT
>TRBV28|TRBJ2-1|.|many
CASSPTGSGNEQFF
TGTGCCAGCAGCCCGACTGGTTCTGGCAATGAGCAGTTCTTC
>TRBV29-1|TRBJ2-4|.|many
CSAWTAWSPPAKNIQYF
TGCAGCGCTTGGACAGCTTGGAGCCCACCAGCCAAAAACATTCAGTACTTC
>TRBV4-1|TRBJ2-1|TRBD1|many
CASRIDRVGNEQFF
TGCGCCAGCAGGATTGACAGGGTCGGGAATGAGCAGTTCTTC
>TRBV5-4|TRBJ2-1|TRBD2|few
CASSPSGRSYNEQFF
TGTGCCAGCAGCCCTAGCGGGAGGTCCTACAATGAGCAGTTCTTC
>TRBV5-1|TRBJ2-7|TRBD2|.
CASSLGGGNDEQYF
TGCGCCAGCAGCTTGGGCGGGGGGAACGACGAGCAGTACTTC
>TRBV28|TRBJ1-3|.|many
CASSFIFWRGLSENTIYF
TGTGCCAGCAGTTTCATCTTTTGGCGAGGGCTTAGTGAAAACACCATATATTTT
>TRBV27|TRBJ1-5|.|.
CASSLGRNPPQHF
TGTGCCAGCAGTCTTGGACGAAACCCGCCCCAGCATTTT
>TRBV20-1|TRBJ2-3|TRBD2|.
CSARDSPGAGVKDTQYF
TGCAGTGCTAGAGATTCCCCCGGTGCGGGAGTTAAAGATACGCAGTATTTT
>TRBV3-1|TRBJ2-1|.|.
CASSQAGPKSSYNEQFF
TGTGCCAGCAGCCAGGCGGGGCCGAAGAGCTCCTACAATGAGCAGTTCTTC
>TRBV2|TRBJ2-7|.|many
CASSPSDPHMYF
TGTGCCAGCAGCCCCTCGGACCCTCACATGTACTTC
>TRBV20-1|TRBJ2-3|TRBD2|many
CSAHDRLAESTDTQYF
TGCAGTGCTCACGACAGACTAGCGGAGAGCACAGATACGCAGTATTTT
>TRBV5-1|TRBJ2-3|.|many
CASSLSAPTDTQYF
TGCGCCAGCAGCTTGTCGGCACCTACAGATACGCAGTATTTT
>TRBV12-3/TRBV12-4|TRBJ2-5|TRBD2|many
CASSPGGLAGRETQYF
TGTGCCAGCAGCCCTGGAGGACTAGCGGGACGGGAGACCCAGTACTTC